This T cell receptor (beta chain) was observed in a study of T cell responses to AZD1222 COVID-19 vaccine. Across the whole study: Second doses at about 4 or about 12 weeks were pooled.

Assay used: immunoSEQ multiplex PCR; TCRdb lists only in-frame clones, some missing. The sample lists approximately 150,000 clones, around 91% occurring once. As regards this clone: Its target is not known.

The study's findings and limits: In a largely white British group with more females than males, clonal diversity was possibly underestimated. Only after the peak T cell response were repertoires sampled. Spike-specific TCR breadth and depth were elevated following two AZD1222 doses.

The V gene's germline CDR1 is SGHTA and CDR2 FQGNSA. The CDR3 has 14 residues. V gave up 7 bases and J gave up 7 bases, with 17 bases separating them. Sample: peripheral blood, taken on day 0 of AZD1222 vaccination. This TCR was recovered from an adult in good health. This rearrangement joins TRBV7-2 to TRBJ2-1; D not certain. CDR3 in DNA: TGTGCCAGCATCTCCGGGCTAGGGAATAATGAGCAGTTCTTC. It is translated as CASISGLGNNEQFF.